This passage covers 23 T cell receptor beta chains from one sample sequenced in a study of PD-1 blockade in classical Hodgkin lymphoma (dated by TCRdb to about 2020). Receptor libraries were prepared by the immunoSEQ multiplex PCR assay. The table was pulled from immuneACCESS by TCRdb, which kept in-frame rearrangements only. Such tables lose some clones; where checked, under half of the loss comes from unresolved V genes, and the rest has no known cause. The sample has about 72,000 clones on record, approximately 94% of them singletons. The leading ten clones occupy approximately 8.2% of the sample. This sample's time point label indicates: cycle 1 day 1 (C1D1), immediately before nivolumab initiation. Every trial patient had relapsed following autologous stem cell transplantation, and prior brentuximab vedotin exposure was what differed among cohorts A, B and C. The sample consisted of peripheral blood mononuclear cells (PBMCs), taken at baseline. The source is a human donor with classical Hodgkin lymphoma.

The rearrangement joins TRBV5-4 to TRBJ2-1, with 10 positions matching TRBD2. The length of the CDR3 is 16 residues. Losses at the gene ends were 3 bases for V and 0 bases for J; bases not matched to a gene: 3. Germline CDR1 SGHNT, CDR2 YYREEE (reference sequence). In DNA, the CDR3 is TGTGCCAGCAGCTCACTAGCGGGAAACTCCTACAATGAGCAGTTCTTC. It is translated as CASSSLAGNSYNEQFF.

This clone appeared once. The rearrangement uses TRBV7-3 and TRBJ2-7, with 7 positions matching TRBD1. This CDR3 region has 14 residues. Per the germline V gene, CDR1 is SGHTA and CDR2 is FQGTGA. J gave up 3 bases and V 2 bases, and 4 bases lay outside the gene matches. CDR3 nucleotides: TGTGCCAGCAGCTTAGGGACAGAGAACTACGAGCAGTACTTC. It encodes CASSLGTENYEQYF.

This clone was observed a single time. The chain recombines TRBV10-3 with TRBJ2-6; D uncertain. The CDR3 has 13 amino acids. CDR1 is ENHRY, CDR2 SYGVKD, per germline. V was pared by 6 bases and J by 4 bases, with 7 bases between. The CDR3 nucleotides read TGTGCCATCAGGGCTGAGGGGGCCAACGTCCTGACTTTC. Its protein is CAIRAEGANVLTF.

This clone was detected once. The chain uses TRBV5-4 and TRBJ2-4; D gene unclear. Germline V CDR1 and CDR2: SGHNT, YYREEE (reference sequence). The V gene lost 1 base and the J gene lost 0 bases, with 14 bases spanning the gap. CDR3 length: 17 amino acids. CDR3 nucleotide sequence: TGTGCCAGCAGCTTGTTTGGTTCGGCATTAGCCAAAAACATTCAGTACTTC. Translated, it gives CASSLFGSALAKNIQYF.

The chain carries TRBV7-9 and TRBJ2-3; tentatively, D is TRBD2 (5 bases). The V end lost 7 bases, the J end lost 4 bases, and 12 bases lay between the germline ends. Germline V gene sequence: CDR1 SEHNR, CDR2 FQNEAQ (reference sequence). This CDR3 comprises 13 residues. The CDR3 spells CASKREPSDTQYF. The CDR3, as DNA: TGTGCCAGCAAAAGGGAGCCCTCAGATACGCAGTATTTT.

The chain joins TRBV4-1 to TRBJ1-1; no definite D call. The germline gives CDR1 MGHRA, CDR2 YSYEKL. V lost 0 bases and J 0 bases, leaving 5 bases between the germline ends. The length of the CDR3 is 14 residues. CDR3 nucleotide sequence: TGCGCCAGCAGCCAAGAAACACTGAACACTGAAGCTTTCTTT. Translated, it gives CASSQETLNTEAFF.

The V and J genes are TRBV27 and TRBJ2-5; TRBD2 is a possible D gene (6 bases). Germline assignment: CDR1 MNHEY and CDR2 SMNVEV (reference sequence). This CDR3 is built from 15 residues. The V end lost 5 bases, the J end lost 0 bases, and 13 bases lay between the germline ends. The CDR3 nucleotides are TGTGCCAGCAGTGCGACTAGATCGTACCAAGAGACCCAGTACTTC. This gives the protein CASSATRSYQETQYF.

The chain recombines TRBV19 with TRBJ1-1; D perhaps matches TRBD1 (5 bases). V was pared by 7 bases and J by 6 bases, with 9 bases between. CDR1 LNHDA and CDR2 SQIVND come from the germline V gene (reference sequence). The CDR3 runs to 11 residues. Here the CDR3 reads CASTRVSEAFF. The CDR3 coding sequence is TGTGCCAGTACCAGGGTTTCTGAAGCTTTCTTT.

This chain connects TRBV28 to TRBJ2-1; 15 bases fit TRBD2. Germline assignment: CDR1 MDHEN and CDR2 SYDVKM. The CDR3 spans 18 residues. Trimming at V came to 5 bases and at J to 9 bases, leaving 14 bases not matched to a gene. The DNA for the CDR3 is TGTGCCAGCAGTATTATGGGGGTCGGGACTAGCGGGAGGCGTGAGCAGTTCTTC. Protein: CASSIMGVGTSGRREQFF.

The sample holds a few counts of this clone. The J gene is TRBJ2-1, the V gene TRBV6-5; 9 nucleotides line up with TRBD2. The CDR3 totals 15 residues. In germline, CDR1 is MNHEY, CDR2 SVGAGI. J lost 3 bases, V lost 4 bases, and 4 bases had no gene match. CDR3 DNA: TGTGCCAGCAGTTCGACTAGCGGATTCTACAATGAGCAGTTCTTC. It is translated as CASSSTSGFYNEQFF.

The chain joins TRBV5-1 to TRBJ2-1, with 11 bases lining up with TRBD1. CDR1 and CDR2 (germline): SGHRS, YFSETQ. Unmatched junction bases numbered 10, after V lost 2 bases and J lost 9 bases. This CDR3 region has 16 residues. CDR3 DNA sequence: TGCGCCAGCAGCTTAAGCGCGGGACAGGGGGTAGGTGAGCAGTTCTTC. This codes for CASSLSAGQGVGEQFF.

The DNA for the CDR3 is TGTGCCAGCAGTGAACTAGGGGTGCGCAATCAGCCCCAGCATTTT. This sequence encodes CASSELGVRNQPQHF. The chain recombines TRBV6-1 with TRBJ1-5; D perhaps matches TRBD1 (5 bases). V was trimmed by 2 bases and J by 2 bases, leaving 10 bases between them. Germline CDR1 is MNHNS and CDR2 is SASEGT. The CDR3 totals 15 residues.

The J gene is TRBJ2-1, the V gene TRBV18, with D perhaps matching TRBD2 (5 bases). The CDR3 runs to 16 residues. Germline V gene lookup returns CDR1 KGHSH and CDR2 LQKENI. Deletions cut 3 bases from V and 2 bases from J, with 14 bases between. The CDR3 DNA is TGTGCCAGCTCACCGGACGGAGGTGTTGCCTACAATGAGCAGTTCTTC. This codes for CASSPDGGVAYNEQFF.

V gene TRBV7-6 combines with J gene TRBJ2-5; 10 positions agree with TRBD2. In germline, CDR1 is SGHVS, CDR2 FNYEAQ. CDR3 length: 18 residues. J gave up 4 bases and V 0 bases, and 11 bases lay outside the gene matches. CDR3 nucleotide sequence: TGTGCCAGCAGCTTAGCAATTAGCGGGGGGCCATTCAGAGAGACCCAGTACTTC. Residues: CASSLAISGGPFRETQYF.

The chain uses TRBV19 and TRBJ1-2, with TRBD1 matching over 7 bases. J lost 4 bases, V lost 4 bases, and 0 bases had no gene match. The CDR3 is 12 amino acids. CDR1 and CDR2 (germline): LNHDA, SQIVND (reference sequence). In nucleotides, the CDR3 is TGTGCCAGTAGTACAGGGGGCTATGGCTACACCTTC. It translates to CASSTGGYGYTF.

V is TRBV7-9 and J is TRBJ2-1, with a tentative D call TRBD1 (5 bases). The CDR3 consists of 15 residues. Germline CDR1 reads SEHNR; CDR2 reads FQNEAQ (reference sequence). The V gene lost 6 bases and the J gene lost 2 bases, with 14 bases spanning the gap. The CDR3 is CASSLTDTPYNEQFF. In nucleotides, the CDR3 is TGTGCCAGCAGTTTAACGGACACCCCCTACAATGAGCAGTTCTTC.

V gene TRBV7-6 combines with J gene TRBJ2-4, with 9 bases aligning to TRBD1. The CDR3 is 18 residues long. J was trimmed by 2 bases and V by 3 bases; bases with no gene match: 11. Germline loops: CDR1 SGHVS, CDR2 FNYEAQ. CDR3 DNA sequence: TGTGCCAGCAGCTTCTCCAAAGACAGGGGGGATACCAAAAACATTCAGTACTTC. Translating it yields CASSFSKDRGDTKNIQYF. Based on the CDR3 plus reference TRBV7-6 and TRBJ2-4, the full variable domain is GAGVSQSPRYKVTKRGQDVALRCDPISGHVSLYWYRQALGQGPEFLTYFNYEAQQDKSGLPNDRFSAERPEGSISTLTIQRTEQRDSAMYRCASSFSKDRGDTKNIQYFGAGTRLSVL.

In DNA form, the CDR3 reads TGTGCCAGCAGCTTAACGGTAGGGACTGAAGCTTTCTTT. Translated: CASSLTVGTEAFF. The genes are TRBV7-3 and TRBJ1-1; D not resolved. With 0 bases removed from V and 5 bases from J, the gap between germline ends came to 7 bases. The CDR3 has 13 residues. Germline V CDR1 and CDR2: SGHTA, FQGTGA. The full variable domain, completed using reference TRBV7-3 and TRBJ1-1, is GAGVSQTPSNKVTEKGKYVELRCDPISGHTALYWYRQSLGQGPEFLIYFQGTGAADDSGLPNDRFFAVRPEGSVSTLKIQRTERGDSAVYLCASSLTVGTEAFFGQGTRLTVV.

The CDR3 region is CASSLTGGIAETQYF. The DNA of the CDR3 is TGTGCCAGCAGCTTGACAGGGGGGATTGCAGAGACCCAGTACTTC. This sequence joins TRBV11-3 and TRBJ2-5, with 9 bases matching TRBD1. The CDR3 consists of 15 residues. The germline CDR1 and CDR2 sequences are SGHNT and YENEEA. The ends lost 3 bases at V and 4 bases at J; junction bases unmatched: 6.

The chain combines TRBV6-1 with TRBJ1-4; D may be TRBD1 (5 bases). Germline V gene sequence: CDR1 MNHNS, CDR2 SASEGT. The CDR3 spans 15 residues. The germline V and J ends were trimmed by 6 bases and 4 bases, with 15 bases remaining between them. The CDR3 region has the DNA TGTGCCAGCAGCCATTTGACAGCTCTTAATGAAAAACTGTTTTTT. Translation: CASSHLTALNEKLFF.

The chain recombines TRBV10-3 with TRBJ2-1, with 7 bases matching TRBD2. Germline CDR1 is ENHRY and CDR2 is SYGVKD. V shed 0 bases and J 6 bases; nucleotides not matched to a gene: 5. CDR3 length: 15 amino acids. CDR3 protein: CAISESAGPPNEQFF. CDR3 DNA: TGTGCCATCAGTGAGTCAGCGGGACCCCCCAATGAGCAGTTCTTC.

The rearrangement uses TRBV7-9 and TRBJ1-2; D is undetermined. This CDR3 is 16 amino acids long. V was shortened by 2 bases and J by 4 bases, with 17 bases between the two germline ends. Germline loops: CDR1 SEHNR, CDR2 FQNEAQ (reference sequence). This CDR3 reads CASSLSSTAELYGYTF. The CDR3, as DNA: TGTGCCAGCAGCTTAAGTAGTACGGCAGAGCTCTATGGCTACACCTTC.

This clone was observed a few times. This chain uses TRBV2 with TRBJ1-5, with D possibly being TRBD1 (6 bases). The germline gives CDR1 SNHLY, CDR2 FYNNEI. Trimming removed 1 base from V and 10 bases from J, with 17 bases in between. The CDR3 extends over 15 amino acids. CDR3 DNA: TGTGCCAGCAGTGAAGGGACAGCGGGTATTCTTCCCCAGCATTTT. Residues: CASSEGTAGILPQHF.